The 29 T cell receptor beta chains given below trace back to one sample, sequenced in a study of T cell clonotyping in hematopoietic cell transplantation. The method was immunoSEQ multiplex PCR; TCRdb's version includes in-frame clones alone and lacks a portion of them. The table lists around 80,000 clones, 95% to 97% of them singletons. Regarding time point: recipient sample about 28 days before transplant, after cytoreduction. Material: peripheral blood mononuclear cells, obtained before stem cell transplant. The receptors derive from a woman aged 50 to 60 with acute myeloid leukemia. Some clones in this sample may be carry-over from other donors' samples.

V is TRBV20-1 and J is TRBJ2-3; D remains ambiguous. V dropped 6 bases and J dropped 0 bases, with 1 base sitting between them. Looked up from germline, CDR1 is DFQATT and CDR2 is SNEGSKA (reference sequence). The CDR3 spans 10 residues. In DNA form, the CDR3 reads TGCAGTGCAAGCACAGATACGCAGTATTTT. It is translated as CSASTDTQYF.

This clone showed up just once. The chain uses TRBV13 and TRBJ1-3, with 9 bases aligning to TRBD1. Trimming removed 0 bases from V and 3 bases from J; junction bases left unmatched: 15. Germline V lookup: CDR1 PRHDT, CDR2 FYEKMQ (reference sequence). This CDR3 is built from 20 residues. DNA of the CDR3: TGTGCCAGCAGCTTAGGGGGCAACGGGACAGGGATTTTGCGTGGAAACACCATATATTTT. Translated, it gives CASSLGGNGTGILRGNTIYF.

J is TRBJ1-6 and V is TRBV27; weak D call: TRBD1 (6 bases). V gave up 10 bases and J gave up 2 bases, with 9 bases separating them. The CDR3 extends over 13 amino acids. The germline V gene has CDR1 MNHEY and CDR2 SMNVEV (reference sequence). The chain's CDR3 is CATRGAYNSPLHF. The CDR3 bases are TGTGCCACCAGGGGTGCCTATAATTCACCCCTCCACTTT.

The CDR3 spells CASTTLAGYSNQPQHF. The CDR3 DNA is TGTGCCAGTACCACCTTGGCAGGCTATAGCAATCAGCCCCAGCATTTT. The chain has TRBV19 and TRBJ1-5; D is undetermined. The V gene's germline CDR1 is LNHDA and CDR2 SQIVND (reference sequence). The V end was cut by 7 bases, the J end by 0 bases, with 16 bases between. There are 16 residues in the CDR3.

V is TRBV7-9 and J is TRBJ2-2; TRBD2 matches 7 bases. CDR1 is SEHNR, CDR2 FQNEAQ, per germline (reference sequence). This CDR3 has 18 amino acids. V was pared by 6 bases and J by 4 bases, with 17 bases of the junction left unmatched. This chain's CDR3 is CASRQSHRREMVTGELFF. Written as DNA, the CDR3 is TGTGCCAGCAGGCAATCCCACCGGCGGGAGATGGTCACCGGGGAGCTGTTTTTT.

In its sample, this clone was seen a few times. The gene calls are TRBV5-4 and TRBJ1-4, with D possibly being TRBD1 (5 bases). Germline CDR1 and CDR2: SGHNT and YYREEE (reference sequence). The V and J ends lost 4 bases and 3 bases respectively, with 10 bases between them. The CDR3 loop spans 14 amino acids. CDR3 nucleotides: TGTGCCAGCAGCCCAGGGATCGCTAATGAAAAACTGTTTTTT. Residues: CASSPGIANEKLFF.

CDR3 sequence reads: CASSSTLAGGPNEQFF. CDR3 sequence (DNA): TGTGCCAGCAGCTCCACACTAGCGGGGGGGCCAAATGAGCAGTTCTTC. V usage is TRBV9 and J usage is TRBJ2-1; 13 bases agree with TRBD2. The V segment lost 4 bases and the J segment 7 bases; nucleotides outside the gene matches: 8. The germline CDR1 and CDR2 sequences are SGDLS and YYNGEE. This CDR3 has 16 residues.

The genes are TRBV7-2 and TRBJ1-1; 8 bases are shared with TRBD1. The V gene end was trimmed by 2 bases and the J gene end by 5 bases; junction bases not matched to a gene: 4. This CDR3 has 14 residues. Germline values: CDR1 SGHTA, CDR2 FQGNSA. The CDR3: CASSLFQGATEAFF. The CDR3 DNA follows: TGTGCCAGCAGCTTATTTCAGGGGGCAACTGAAGCTTTCTTT.

CDR3 amino acids: CASVRSVIGYTF. In DNA form, the CDR3 reads TGTGCCAGCGTCAGGTCGGTTATCGGCTACACCTTC. The V call is TRBV2, the J call TRBJ1-2; D is unresolved. CDR3 length: 12 residues. The V gene's germline CDR1 is SNHLY and CDR2 FYNNEI. The germline V and J ends were trimmed by 8 bases and 8 bases, with 15 bases remaining between them.

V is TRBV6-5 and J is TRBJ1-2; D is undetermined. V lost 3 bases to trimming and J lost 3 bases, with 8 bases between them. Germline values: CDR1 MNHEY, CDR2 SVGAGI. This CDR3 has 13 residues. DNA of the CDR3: TGTGCCAGCAGTTATCGGGCAGACTATGGCTACACCTTC. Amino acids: CASSYRADYGYTF.

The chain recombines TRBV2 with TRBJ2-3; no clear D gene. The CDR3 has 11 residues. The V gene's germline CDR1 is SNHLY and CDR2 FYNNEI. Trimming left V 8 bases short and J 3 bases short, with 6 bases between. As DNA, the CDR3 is TGTGCCAGCCACGTGACAGATACGCAGTATTTT. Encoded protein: CASHVTDTQYF.

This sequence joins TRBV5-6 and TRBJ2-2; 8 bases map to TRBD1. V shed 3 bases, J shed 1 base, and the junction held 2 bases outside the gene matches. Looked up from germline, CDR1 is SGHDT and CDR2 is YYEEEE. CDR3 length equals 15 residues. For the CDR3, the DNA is TGTGCCAGCAGCTCCGGGACAGGGAACACCGGGGAGCTGTTTTTT. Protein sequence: CASSSGTGNTGELFF.

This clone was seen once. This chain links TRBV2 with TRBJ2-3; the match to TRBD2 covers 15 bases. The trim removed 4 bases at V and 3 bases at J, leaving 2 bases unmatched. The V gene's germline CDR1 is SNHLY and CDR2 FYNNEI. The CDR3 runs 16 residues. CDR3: CASSAGLAGGTDTQYF. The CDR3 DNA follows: TGTGCCAGCAGTGCGGGACTAGCGGGGGGAACAGATACGCAGTATTTT.

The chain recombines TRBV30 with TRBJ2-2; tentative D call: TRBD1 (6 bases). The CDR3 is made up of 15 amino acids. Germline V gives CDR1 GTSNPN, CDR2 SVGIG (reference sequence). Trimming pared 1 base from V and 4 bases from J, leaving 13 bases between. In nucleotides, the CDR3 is TGTGCCTGGAGTGCAGGGGAAAAGGCCACCGGGGAGCTGTTTTTT. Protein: CAWSAGEKATGELFF.

The CDR3, as DNA: TGTGCCTGGAATTCTTGGACAGCTAACTATGGCTACACCTTC. This gives the protein CAWNSWTANYGYTF. This chain uses TRBV30 with TRBJ1-2, with a weak D call TRBD1 (6 bases). V lost 4 bases, J lost 0 bases, and 12 bases lay in between. CDR1 and CDR2 from the germline V gene are GTSNPN and SVGIG (reference sequence). The length of the CDR3 is 14 residues.

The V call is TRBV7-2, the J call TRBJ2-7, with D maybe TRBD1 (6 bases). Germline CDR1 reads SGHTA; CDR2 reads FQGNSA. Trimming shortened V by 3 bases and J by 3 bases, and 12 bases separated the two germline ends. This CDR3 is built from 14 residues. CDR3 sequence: CASSFATGNYEQYF. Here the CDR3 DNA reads TGTGCCAGCAGCTTCGCGACAGGAAACTACGAGCAGTACTTC.

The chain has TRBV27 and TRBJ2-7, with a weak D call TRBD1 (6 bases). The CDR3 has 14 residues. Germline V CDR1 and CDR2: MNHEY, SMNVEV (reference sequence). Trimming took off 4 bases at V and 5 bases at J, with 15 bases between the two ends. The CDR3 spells CASSSRQAWHEQYF. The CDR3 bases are TGTGCCAGCAGTTCCAGACAGGCCTGGCACGAGCAGTACTTC.

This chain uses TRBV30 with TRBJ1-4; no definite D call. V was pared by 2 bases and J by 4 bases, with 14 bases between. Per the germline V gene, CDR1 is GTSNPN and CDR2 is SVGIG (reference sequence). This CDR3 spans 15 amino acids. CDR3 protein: CAWSPSGIINEKLFF. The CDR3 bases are TGTGCCTGGAGTCCGTCCGGGATTATTAATGAAAAACTGTTTTTT. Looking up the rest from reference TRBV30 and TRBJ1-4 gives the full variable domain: SQTIHQWPATLVQPVGSPLSLECTVEGTSNPNLYWYRQAAGRGLQLLFYSVGIGQISSEVPQNLSASRPQDRQFILSSKKLLLSDSGFYLCAWSPSGIINEKLFFGSGTQLSVL.

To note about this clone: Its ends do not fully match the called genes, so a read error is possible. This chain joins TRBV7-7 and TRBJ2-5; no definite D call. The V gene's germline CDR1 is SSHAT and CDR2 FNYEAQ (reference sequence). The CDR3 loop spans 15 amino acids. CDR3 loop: CASSRTHSNQETQYF. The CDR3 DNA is TGTGCTAGCAGCCGCACCCACAGTAACCAAGAGACCCAGTACTTC.

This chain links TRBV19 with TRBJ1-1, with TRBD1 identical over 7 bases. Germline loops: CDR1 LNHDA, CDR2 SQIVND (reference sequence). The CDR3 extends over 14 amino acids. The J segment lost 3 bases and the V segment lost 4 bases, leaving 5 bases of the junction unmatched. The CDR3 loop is CASSNQGVYTEAFF. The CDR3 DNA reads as TGTGCCAGTAGTAATCAGGGGGTCTACACTGAAGCTTTCTTT.

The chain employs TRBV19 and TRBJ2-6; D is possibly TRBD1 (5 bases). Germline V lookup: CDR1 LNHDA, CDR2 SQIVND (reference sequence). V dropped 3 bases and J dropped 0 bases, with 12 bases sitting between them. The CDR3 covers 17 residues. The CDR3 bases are TGTGCCAGTAGTATGATGACAGCGCGCTCTGGGGCCAACGTCCTGACTTTC. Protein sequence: CASSMMTARSGANVLTF.

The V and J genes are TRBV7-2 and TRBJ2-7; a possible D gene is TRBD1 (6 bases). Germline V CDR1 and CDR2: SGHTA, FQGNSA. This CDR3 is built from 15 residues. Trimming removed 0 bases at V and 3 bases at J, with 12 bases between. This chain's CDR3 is CASSLAQGRYYEQYF. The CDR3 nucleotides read TGTGCCAGCAGCTTAGCGCAGGGGAGATACTACGAGCAGTACTTC.

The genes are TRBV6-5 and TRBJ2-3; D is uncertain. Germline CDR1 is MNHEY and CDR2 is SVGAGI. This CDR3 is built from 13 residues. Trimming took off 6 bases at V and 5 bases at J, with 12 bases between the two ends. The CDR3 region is CASRPGLQDTQYF. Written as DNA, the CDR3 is TGTGCCAGCAGGCCCGGGCTTCAAGATACGCAGTATTTT.

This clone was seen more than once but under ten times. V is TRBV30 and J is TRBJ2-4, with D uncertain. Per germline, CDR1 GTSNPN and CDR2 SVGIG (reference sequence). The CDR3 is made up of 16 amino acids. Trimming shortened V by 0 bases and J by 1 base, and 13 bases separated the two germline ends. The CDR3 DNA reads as TGTGCCTGGAGTGTACTCGGATTCGGGGCCAAAAACATTCAGTACTTC. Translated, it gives CAWSVLGFGAKNIQYF.

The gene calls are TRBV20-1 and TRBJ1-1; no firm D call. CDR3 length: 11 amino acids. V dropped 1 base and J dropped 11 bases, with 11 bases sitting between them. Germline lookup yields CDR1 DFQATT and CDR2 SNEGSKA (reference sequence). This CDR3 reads CSARGPVDAFF. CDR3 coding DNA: TGCAGTGCTAGAGGCCCCGTCGATGCTTTCTTT.

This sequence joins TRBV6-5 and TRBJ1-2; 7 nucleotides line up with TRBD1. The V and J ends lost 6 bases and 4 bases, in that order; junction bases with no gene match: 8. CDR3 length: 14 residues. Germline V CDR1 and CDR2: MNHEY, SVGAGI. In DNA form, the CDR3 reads TGTGCCAGCAGCCCCGAAGGGGGCGCCTATGGCTACACCTTC. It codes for CASSPEGGAYGYTF.

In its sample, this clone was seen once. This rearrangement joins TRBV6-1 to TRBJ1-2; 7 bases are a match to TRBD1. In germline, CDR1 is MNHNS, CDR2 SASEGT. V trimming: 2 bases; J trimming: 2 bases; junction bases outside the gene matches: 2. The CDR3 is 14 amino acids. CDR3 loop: CASSELGQNYGYTF. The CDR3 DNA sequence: TGTGCCAGCAGTGAATTGGGACAGAACTATGGCTACACCTTC.

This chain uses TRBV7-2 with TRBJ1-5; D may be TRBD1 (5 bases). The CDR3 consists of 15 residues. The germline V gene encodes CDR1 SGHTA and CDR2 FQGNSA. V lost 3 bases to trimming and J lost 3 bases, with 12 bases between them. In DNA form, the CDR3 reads TGTGCCAGCAGCTTTTCTCCCGGGGCCAATCAGCCCCAGCATTTT. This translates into CASSFSPGANQPQHF.

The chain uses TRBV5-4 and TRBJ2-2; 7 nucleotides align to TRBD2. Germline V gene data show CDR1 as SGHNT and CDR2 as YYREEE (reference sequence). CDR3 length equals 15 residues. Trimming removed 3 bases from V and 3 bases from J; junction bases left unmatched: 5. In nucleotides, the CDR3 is TGTGCCAGCAGCTGGGGGACTACATACACCGGGGAGCTGTTTTTT. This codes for CASSWGTTYTGELFF.